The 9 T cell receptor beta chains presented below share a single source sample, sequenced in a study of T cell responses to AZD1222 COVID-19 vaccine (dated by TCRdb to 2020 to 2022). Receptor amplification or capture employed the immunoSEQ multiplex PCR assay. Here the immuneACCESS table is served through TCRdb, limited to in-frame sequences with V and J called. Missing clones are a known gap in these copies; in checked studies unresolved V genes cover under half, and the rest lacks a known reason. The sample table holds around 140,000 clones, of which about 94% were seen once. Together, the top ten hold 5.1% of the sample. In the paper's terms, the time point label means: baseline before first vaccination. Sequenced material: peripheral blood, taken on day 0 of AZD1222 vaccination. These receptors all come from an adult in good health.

CDR3 protein: CASSLEGDGPDTQYF. The CDR3 DNA reads as TGCGCCAGCAGCTTGGAAGGGGACGGGCCAGATACGCAGTATTTT. The chain recombines TRBV5-1 with TRBJ2-3; possibly TRBD1 or TRBD2 for D (5 bases each). The CDR3 contains 15 residues. Germline V gene data show CDR1 as SGHRS and CDR2 as YFSETQ. V lost 0 bases to trimming and J lost 4 bases, with 12 bases between them.

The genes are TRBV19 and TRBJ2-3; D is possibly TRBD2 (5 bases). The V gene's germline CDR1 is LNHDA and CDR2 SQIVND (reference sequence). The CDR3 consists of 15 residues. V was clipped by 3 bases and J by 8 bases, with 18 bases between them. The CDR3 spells CASSISRLAFRTQYF. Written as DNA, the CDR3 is TGTGCCAGTAGTATCAGTCGGCTAGCTTTCCGTACGCAGTATTTT.

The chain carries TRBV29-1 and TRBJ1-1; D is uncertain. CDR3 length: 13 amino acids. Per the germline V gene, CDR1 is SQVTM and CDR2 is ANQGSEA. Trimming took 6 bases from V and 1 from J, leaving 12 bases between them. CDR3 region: CSVLLSANTEAFF. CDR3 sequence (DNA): TGCAGCGTCCTCCTTTCAGCGAACACTGAAGCTTTCTTT.

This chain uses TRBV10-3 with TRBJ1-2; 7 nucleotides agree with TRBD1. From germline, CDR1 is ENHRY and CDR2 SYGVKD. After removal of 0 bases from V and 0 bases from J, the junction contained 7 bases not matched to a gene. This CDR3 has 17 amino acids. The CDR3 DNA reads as TGTGCCATCAGTGAGTCCGGGGGGGACAGTTCTAACTATGGCTACACCTTC. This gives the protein CAISESGGDSSNYGYTF.

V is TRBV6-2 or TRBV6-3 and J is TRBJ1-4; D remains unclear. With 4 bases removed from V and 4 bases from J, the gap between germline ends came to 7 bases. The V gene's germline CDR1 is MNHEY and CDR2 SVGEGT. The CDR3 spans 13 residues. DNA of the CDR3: TGTGCCAGCAGTTCCGGCAATAATGAAAAACTGTTTTTT. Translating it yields CASSSGNNEKLFF.

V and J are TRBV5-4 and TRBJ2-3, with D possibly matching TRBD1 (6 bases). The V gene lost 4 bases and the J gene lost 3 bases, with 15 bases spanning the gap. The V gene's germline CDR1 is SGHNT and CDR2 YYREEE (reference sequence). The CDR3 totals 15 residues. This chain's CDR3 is CASSDSGVSTDTQYF. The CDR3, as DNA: TGTGCCAGCAGCGACTCAGGGGTTTCGACAGATACGCAGTATTTT.

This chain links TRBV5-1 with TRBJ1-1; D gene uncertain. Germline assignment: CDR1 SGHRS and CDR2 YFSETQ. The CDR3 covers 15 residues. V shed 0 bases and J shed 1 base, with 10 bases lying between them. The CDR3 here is CASSLDHGKNTEAFF. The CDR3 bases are TGCGCCAGCAGCTTGGATCATGGCAAGAACACTGAAGCTTTCTTT.

The CDR3 region has the DNA TGTGCCAGCAGCCAAGATACGGGAGAGAACACTGAAGCTTTCTTT. This gives the protein CASSQDTGENTEAFF. The rearrangement uses TRBV14 and TRBJ1-1; D not certain. V lost 0 bases and J 1 base, leaving 9 bases between the germline ends. Germline assignment: CDR1 SGHDN and CDR2 FVKESK. The CDR3 has 15 residues.

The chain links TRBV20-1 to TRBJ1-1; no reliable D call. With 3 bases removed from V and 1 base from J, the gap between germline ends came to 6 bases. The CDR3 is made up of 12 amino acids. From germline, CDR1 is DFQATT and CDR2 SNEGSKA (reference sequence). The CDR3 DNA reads TGCAGTGCTAGTCCCGGGAACACTGAAGCTTTCTTT. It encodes CSASPGNTEAFF.